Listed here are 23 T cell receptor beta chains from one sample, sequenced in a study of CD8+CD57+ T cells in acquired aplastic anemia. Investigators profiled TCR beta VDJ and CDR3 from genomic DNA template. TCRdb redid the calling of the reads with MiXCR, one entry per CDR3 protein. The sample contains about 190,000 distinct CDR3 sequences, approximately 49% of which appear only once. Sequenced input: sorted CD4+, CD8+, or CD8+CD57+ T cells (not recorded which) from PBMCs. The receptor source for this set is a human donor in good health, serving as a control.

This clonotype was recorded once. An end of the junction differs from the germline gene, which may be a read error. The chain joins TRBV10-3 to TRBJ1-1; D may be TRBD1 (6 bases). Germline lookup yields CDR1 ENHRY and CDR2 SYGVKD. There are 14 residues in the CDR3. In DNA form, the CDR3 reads TGTGCCATCACCATTCGGGACACCCCAGGGGCCCTCCGCTTT. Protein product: CAITIRDTPGALRF.

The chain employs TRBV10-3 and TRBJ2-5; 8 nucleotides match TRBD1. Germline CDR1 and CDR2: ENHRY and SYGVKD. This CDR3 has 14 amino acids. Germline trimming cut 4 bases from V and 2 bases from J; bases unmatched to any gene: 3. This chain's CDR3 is CAISGRDRQETQYF. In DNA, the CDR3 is TGTGCCATCAGTGGCCGGGACAGGCAAGAGACCCAGTACTTC.

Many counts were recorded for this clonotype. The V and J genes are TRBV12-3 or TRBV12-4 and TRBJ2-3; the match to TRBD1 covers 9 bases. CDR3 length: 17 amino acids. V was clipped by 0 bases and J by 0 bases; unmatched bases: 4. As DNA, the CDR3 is TGTGCCAGCAGTTTAGCCGCGACAGGGGGGAGCACAGATACGCAGTATTTT. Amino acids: CASSLAATGGSTDTQYF.

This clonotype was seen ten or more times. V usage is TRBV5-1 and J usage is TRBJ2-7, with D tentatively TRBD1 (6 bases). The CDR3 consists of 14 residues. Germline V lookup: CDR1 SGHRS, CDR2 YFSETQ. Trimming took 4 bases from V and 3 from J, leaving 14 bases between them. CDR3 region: CASSPGTPSYEQYF. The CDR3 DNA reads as TGCGCCAGCAGCCCGGGGACACCTAGCTACGAGCAGTACTTC.

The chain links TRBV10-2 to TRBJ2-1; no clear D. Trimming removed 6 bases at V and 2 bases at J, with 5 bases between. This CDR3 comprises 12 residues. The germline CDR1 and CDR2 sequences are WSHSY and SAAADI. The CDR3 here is CASRDPYNEQFF. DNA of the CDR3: TGCGCCAGCAGGGACCCCTACAATGAGCAGTTCTTC.

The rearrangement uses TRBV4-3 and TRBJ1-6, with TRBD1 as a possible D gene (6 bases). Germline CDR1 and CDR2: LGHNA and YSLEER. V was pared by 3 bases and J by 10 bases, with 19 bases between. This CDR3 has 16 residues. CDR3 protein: CASSHEQGASGSPLHF. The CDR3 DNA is TGCGCCAGCAGCCATGAACAGGGAGCTAGTGGGTCACCCCTCCACTTT.

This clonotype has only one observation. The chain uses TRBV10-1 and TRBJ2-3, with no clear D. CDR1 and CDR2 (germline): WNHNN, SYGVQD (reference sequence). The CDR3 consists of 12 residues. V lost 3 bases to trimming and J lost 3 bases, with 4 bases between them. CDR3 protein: CASSEGTDTQYF. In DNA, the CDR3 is TGCGCCAGCAGTGAAGGAACAGATACGCAGTATTTT.

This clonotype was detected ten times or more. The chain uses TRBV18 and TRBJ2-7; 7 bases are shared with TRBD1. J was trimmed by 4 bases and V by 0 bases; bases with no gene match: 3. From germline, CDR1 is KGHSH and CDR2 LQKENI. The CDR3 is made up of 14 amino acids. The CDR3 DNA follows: TGTGCCAGCTCACCACCGGGACAGACGTACGAGCAGTACTTC. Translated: CASSPPGQTYEQYF. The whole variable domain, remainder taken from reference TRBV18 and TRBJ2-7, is NAGVMQNPRHLVRRRGQEARLRCSPMKGHSHVYWYRQLPEEGLKFMVYLQKENIIDESGMPKERFSAEFPKEGPSILRIQQVVRGDSAAYFCASSPPGQTYEQYFGPGTRLTVT.

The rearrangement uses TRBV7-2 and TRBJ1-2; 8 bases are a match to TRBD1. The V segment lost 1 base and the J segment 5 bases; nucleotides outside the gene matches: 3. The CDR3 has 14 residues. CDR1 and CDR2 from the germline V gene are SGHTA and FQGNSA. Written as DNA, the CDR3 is TGTGCCAGCAGCTTAGGGCGACAGGGGTATGGCTACACCTTC. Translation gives CASSLGRQGYGYTF.

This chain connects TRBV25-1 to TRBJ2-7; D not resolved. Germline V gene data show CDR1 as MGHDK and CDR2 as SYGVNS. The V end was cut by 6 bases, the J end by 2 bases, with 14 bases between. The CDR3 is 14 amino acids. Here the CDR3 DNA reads TGTGCCAGCAGCCTCCAGGTATCCCCCTACGAGCAGTACTTC. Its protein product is CASSLQVSPYEQYF.

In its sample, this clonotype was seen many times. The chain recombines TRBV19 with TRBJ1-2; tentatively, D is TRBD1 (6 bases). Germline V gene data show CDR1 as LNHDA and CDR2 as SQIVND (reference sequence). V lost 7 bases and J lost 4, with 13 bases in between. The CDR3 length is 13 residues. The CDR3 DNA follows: TGTGCCAGTACCGAGGACAGTGTCTATGGCTACACCTTC. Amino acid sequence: CASTEDSVYGYTF.

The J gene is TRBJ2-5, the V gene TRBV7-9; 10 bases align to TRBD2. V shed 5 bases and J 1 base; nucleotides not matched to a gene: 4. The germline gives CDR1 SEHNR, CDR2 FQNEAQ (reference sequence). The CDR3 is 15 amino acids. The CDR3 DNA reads TGTGCCAGCAGCACTCGGACTAGCGGCCAAGAGACCCAGTACTTC. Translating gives CASSTRTSGQETQYF.

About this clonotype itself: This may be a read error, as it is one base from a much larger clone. CDR3 sequence (DNA): TGTGCCAGCAGCTCCCCCCAGATTGAATATGGCTACACCTTC. Translation gives CASSSPQIEYGYTF. This chain joins TRBV7-2 and TRBJ1-2, with D unresolved. V was clipped by 4 bases and J by 5 bases, with 14 bases between them. This CDR3 is built from 14 residues. Per the germline V gene, CDR1 is SGHTA and CDR2 is FQGNSA.

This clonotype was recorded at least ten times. The CDR3 reads CATSRDIGRTEAFF. The DNA for the CDR3 is TGTGCCACCAGCAGAGATATCGGGAGGACTGAAGCTTTCTTT. The V gene is TRBV15, the J gene TRBJ1-1; D is undetermined. The CDR3 runs 14 residues. Germline V gene data show CDR1 as LNHNV and CDR2 as YYDKDF (reference sequence). Trimming took off 0 bases at V and 5 bases at J, with 10 bases between the two ends.

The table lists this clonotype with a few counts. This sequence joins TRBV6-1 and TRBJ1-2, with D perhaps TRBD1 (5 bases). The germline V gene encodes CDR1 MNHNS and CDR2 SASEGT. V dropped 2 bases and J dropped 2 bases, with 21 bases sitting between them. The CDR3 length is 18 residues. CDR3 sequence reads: CASSELLGGKTTNYGYTF. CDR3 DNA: TGTGCCAGCAGTGAATTATTGGGGGGGAAAACTACAAACTATGGCTACACCTTC.

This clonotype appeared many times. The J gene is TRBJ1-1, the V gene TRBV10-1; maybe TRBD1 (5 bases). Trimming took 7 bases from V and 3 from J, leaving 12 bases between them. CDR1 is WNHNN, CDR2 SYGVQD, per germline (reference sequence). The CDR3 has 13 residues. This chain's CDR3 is CASTQGKDTEAFF. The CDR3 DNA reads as TGCGCCAGCACTCAGGGTAAGGACACTGAAGCTTTCTTT.

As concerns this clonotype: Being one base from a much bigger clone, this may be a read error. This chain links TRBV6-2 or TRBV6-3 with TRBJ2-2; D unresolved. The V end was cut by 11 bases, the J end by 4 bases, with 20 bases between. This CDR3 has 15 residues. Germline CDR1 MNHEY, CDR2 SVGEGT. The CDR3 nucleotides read TGTGCCGGCAACGTAATACCTTCAGGCACCGGGGAGCTGTTTTTT. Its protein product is CAGNVIPSGTGELFF.

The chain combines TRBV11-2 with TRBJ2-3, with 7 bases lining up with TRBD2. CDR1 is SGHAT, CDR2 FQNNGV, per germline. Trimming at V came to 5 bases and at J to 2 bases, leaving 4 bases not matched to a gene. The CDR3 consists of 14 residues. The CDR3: CASSRGLVTDTQYF. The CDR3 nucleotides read TGTGCCAGCAGCCGCGGACTAGTCACAGATACGCAGTATTTT.

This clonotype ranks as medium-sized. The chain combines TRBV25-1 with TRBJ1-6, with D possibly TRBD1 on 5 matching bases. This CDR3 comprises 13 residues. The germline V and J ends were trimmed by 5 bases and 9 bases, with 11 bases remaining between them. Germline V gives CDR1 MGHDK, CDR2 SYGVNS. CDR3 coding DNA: TGTGCCAGCAGTTATATCCAGGGTTCACCCCTCCACTTT. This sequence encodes CASSYIQGSPLHF.

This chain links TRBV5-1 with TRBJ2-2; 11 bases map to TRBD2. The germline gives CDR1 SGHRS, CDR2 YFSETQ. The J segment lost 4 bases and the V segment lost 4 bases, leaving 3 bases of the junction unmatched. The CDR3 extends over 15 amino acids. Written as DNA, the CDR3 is TGCGCCAGCAGCCTCGGACTAGCGGGCACCGGGGAGCTGTTTTTT. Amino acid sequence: CASSLGLAGTGELFF.

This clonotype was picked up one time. The CDR3 region has the DNA TGCAGTGCTCATATAACGGGGTCTAAATTAGCCAAAAACATTCAGTACTTC. It codes for CSAHITGSKLAKNIQYF. The gene calls are TRBV20-1 and TRBJ2-4, with D possibly TRBD2 on 5 matching bases. The germline CDR1 and CDR2 sequences are DFQATT and SNEGSKA (reference sequence). V was trimmed by 5 bases and J by 0 bases, leaving 20 bases between them. The CDR3 is made up of 17 amino acids.

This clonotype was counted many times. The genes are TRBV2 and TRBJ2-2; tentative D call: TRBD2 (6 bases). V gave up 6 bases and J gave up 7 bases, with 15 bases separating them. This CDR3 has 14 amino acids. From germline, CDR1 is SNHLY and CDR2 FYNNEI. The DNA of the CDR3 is TGTGCCAGCAGACGTTTGGGGACTCTCGGGGAGCTGTTTTTT. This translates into CASRRLGTLGELFF.

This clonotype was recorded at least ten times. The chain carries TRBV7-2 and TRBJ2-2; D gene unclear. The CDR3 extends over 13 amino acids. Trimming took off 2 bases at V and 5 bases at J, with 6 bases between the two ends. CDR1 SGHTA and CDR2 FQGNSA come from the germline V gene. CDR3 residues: CASSLLATGELFF. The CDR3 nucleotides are TGTGCCAGCAGCTTATTGGCAACCGGGGAGCTGTTTTTT.